One sample yielded the 11 T cell receptor beta chains listed below, sequenced in a study of PD-1 blockade in classical Hodgkin lymphoma. Sequenced by immunoSEQ multiplex PCR; TCRdb stores in-frame clones only, minus some. Among 40,000 to 60,000 clones listed, just under 75% were seen once. Brentuximab vedotin exposure varied among the patients, all of whom had relapsed after autologous stem cell transplantation. The sample in question was peripheral blood mononuclear cells (PBMCs), obtained before the second cycle of nivolumab. Every receptor here comes from a human donor with classical Hodgkin lymphoma.

The CDR3 coding sequence is TGTGCCAGCAGTTTCGCAGGGACGAATTTAGAGCAGTACTTC. Translation: CASSFAGTNLEQYF. The chain combines TRBV28 with TRBJ2-7; D tentatively reads TRBD1 or TRBD2 (5 bases each). Germline assignment: CDR1 MDHEN and CDR2 SYDVKM. The CDR3 is 14 amino acids. V shed 3 bases and J shed 7 bases, with 16 bases lying between them.

V is TRBV5-1 and J is TRBJ2-1, with D maybe TRBD1 (5 bases). Trimming took off 3 bases at V and 6 bases at J, with 13 bases between the two ends. Germline values: CDR1 SGHRS, CDR2 YFSETQ. The CDR3 length is 14 residues. The CDR3 loop is CASSSLTDSNEQFF. The CDR3 DNA reads TGCGCCAGCAGCTCCCTGACAGATAGCAATGAGCAGTTCTTC.

This chain links TRBV4-3 with TRBJ2-7; a possible D gene is TRBD1 (6 bases). CDR1 and CDR2 (germline): LGHNA, YSLEER. The CDR3 contains 16 residues. The ends were cut back, 4 bases at V and 0 bases at J, with 16 bases in the middle. CDR3 residues: CASSLNSGHSSYEQYF. The CDR3 DNA sequence: TGCGCCAGCAGCCTAAACTCGGGACACTCCTCCTACGAGCAGTACTTC.

The chain carries TRBV13 and TRBJ2-2, with D possibly being TRBD1 (5 bases). From germline, CDR1 is PRHDT and CDR2 FYEKMQ (reference sequence). V shed 5 bases and J shed 4 bases, with 20 bases lying between them. The CDR3 has 17 residues. Written as DNA, the CDR3 is TGTGCCAGCAGCCTAAGGGTCGGCAGGGCGAGCACCGGGGAGCTGTTTTTT. It yields the protein CASSLRVGRASTGELFF. Combining the CDR3 with reference TRBV13 and TRBJ2-2 gives the whole variable domain AAGVIQSPRHLIKEKRETATLKCYPIPRHDTVYWYQQGPGQDPQFLISFYEKMQSDKGSIPDRFSAQQFSDYHSELNMSSLELGDSALYFCASSLRVGRASTGELFFGEGSRLTVL.

The chain employs TRBV15 and TRBJ2-2, with TRBD2 matching over 7 bases. The length of the CDR3 is 17 residues. J was trimmed by 3 bases and V by 0 bases; bases with no gene match: 7. From germline, CDR1 is LNHNV and CDR2 YYDKDF (reference sequence). The chain's CDR3 is CATSRDLAGAHTGELFF. CDR3 bases: TGTGCCACCAGCAGAGACTTAGCGGGTGCTCACACCGGGGAGCTGTTTTTT.

The chain employs TRBV19 and TRBJ2-3; 10 positions match TRBD2. Per the germline V gene, CDR1 is LNHDA and CDR2 is SQIVND (reference sequence). There are 15 residues in the CDR3. V gave up 10 bases and J gave up 6 bases; unmatched junction bases: 13. CDR3 nucleotides: TGTGCCACCCTAGCGGGAGCGCCCATGGTGGATACGCAGTATTTT. It yields the protein CATLAGAPMVDTQYF. Full variable domain (remainder filled in from reference TRBV19 and TRBJ2-3): DGGITQSPKYLFRKEGQNVTLSCEQNLNHDAMYWYRQDPGQGLRLIYYSQIVNDFQKGDIAEGYSVSREKKESFPLTVTSAQKNPTAFYLCATLAGAPMVDTQYFGPGTRLTVL.

The V and J genes are TRBV30 and TRBJ2-7; D is unclear. Germline CDR1 reads GTSNPN; CDR2 reads SVGIG (reference sequence). Trimming removed 5 bases from V and 2 bases from J, with 13 bases in between. The CDR3 has 13 residues. For the CDR3, the DNA is TGTGCCTGGCGTGCTCTTAGGGCCTACGAGCAGTACTTC. Translating gives CAWRALRAYEQYF. Full variable domain (missing parts from reference TRBV30 and TRBJ2-7): SQTIHQWPATLVQPVGSPLSLECTVEGTSNPNLYWYRQAAGRGLQLLFYSVGIGQISSEVPQNLSASRPQDRQFILSSKKLLLSDSGFYLCAWRALRAYEQYFGPGTRLTVT.

V gene TRBV25-1 combines with J gene TRBJ1-2; possibly TRBD1 for D (5 bases). The CDR3 covers 14 residues. V lost 5 bases and J lost 8, with 18 bases in between. The V gene's germline CDR1 is MGHDK and CDR2 SYGVNS. The CDR3, as DNA: TGTGCCAGCAGTCCGACGCAGGGTATAAGGGGCTACACCTTC. Its protein product is CASSPTQGIRGYTF.

This chain connects TRBV6-5 to TRBJ2-7, with a tentative D call TRBD2 (7 bases). The V and J ends lost 2 bases and 3 bases respectively, with 14 bases between them. The CDR3 extends over 15 amino acids. The germline V gene has CDR1 MNHEY and CDR2 SVGAGI. CDR3 loop: CASSYRWEGGYEQYF. CDR3 DNA: TGTGCCAGCAGTTACAGGTGGGAGGGGGGCTACGAGCAGTACTTC.

Sample share makes this clone medium-sized (0.01 to 0.1%). This chain connects TRBV19 to TRBJ1-5; D gene uncertain. The germline V gene encodes CDR1 LNHDA and CDR2 SQIVND (reference sequence). The CDR3 is 16 residues long. Deletions cut 5 bases from V and 2 bases from J, with 16 bases between. CDR3 loop: CASSGPPGSGNQPQHF. CDR3 bases: TGTGCCAGTAGTGGACCGCCGGGGTCGGGCAATCAGCCCCAGCATTTT.

This clone has at least ten counts. The chain joins TRBV4-1 to TRBJ2-3, with D hard to call. The ends were cut back, 0 bases at V and 5 bases at J, with 6 bases in the middle. This CDR3 comprises 13 residues. Germline CDR1 reads MGHRA; CDR2 reads YSYEKL. This CDR3 is CASSQDFIDTQYF. Written as DNA, the CDR3 is TGCGCCAGCAGCCAAGATTTTATAGATACGCAGTATTTT.